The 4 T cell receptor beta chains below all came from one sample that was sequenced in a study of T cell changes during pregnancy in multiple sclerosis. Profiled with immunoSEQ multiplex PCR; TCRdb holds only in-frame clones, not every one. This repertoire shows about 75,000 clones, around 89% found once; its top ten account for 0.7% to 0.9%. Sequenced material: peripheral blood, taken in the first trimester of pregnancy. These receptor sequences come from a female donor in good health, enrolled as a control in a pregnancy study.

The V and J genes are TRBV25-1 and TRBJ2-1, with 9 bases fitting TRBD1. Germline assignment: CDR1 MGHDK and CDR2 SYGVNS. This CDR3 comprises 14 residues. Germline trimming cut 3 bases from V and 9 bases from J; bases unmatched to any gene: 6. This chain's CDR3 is CASSEGQGGREQFF. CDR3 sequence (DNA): TGTGCCAGCAGTGAGGGACAGGGAGGCCGTGAGCAGTTCTTC.

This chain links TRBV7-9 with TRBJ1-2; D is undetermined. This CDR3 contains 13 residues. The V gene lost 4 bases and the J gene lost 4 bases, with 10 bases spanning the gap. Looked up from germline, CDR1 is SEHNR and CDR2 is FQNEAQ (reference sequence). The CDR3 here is CASSYDISYGYTF. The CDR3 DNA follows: TGTGCCAGCAGCTACGACATTTCCTATGGCTACACCTTC.

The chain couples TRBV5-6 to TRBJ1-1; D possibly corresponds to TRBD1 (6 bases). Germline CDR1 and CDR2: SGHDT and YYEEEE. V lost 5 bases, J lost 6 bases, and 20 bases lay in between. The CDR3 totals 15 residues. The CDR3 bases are TGTGCCAGCAGGTTGAGGGGGACTAGGGGGGCTGAAGCTTTCTTT. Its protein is CASRLRGTRGAEAFF.

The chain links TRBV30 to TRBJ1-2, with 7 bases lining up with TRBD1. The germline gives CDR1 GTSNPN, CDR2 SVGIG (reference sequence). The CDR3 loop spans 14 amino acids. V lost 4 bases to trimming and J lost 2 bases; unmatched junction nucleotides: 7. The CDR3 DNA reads TGTGCCTGGACCAGGGGGGTTGCGAACTATGGCTACACCTTC. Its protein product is CAWTRGVANYGYTF. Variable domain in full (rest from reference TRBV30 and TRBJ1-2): SQTIHQWPATLVQPVGSPLSLECTVEGTSNPNLYWYRQAAGRGLQLLFYSVGIGQISSEVPQNLSASRPQDRQFILSSKKLLLSDSGFYLCAWTRGVANYGYTFGSGTRLTVV.